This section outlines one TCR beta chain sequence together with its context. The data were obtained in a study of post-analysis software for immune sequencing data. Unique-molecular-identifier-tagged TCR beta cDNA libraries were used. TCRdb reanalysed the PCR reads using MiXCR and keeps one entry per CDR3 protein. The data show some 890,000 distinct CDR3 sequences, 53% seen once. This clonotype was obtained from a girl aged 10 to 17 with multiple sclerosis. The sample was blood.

For the CDR3, the DNA is TGTGCCACCAGCAGAGACCCTAACAAGGTCACTGAAGCTTTCTTT. Residues: CATSRDPNKVTEAFF. The chain has TRBV15 and TRBJ1-1; D gene unclear. V dropped 0 bases and J dropped 4 bases, with 12 bases sitting between them. This CDR3 region has 15 residues. The germline V gene has CDR1 LNHNV and CDR2 YYDKDF (reference sequence).